The sequence of this TCR beta chain was determined in a study of shared clonotypes between healthy human individuals. About the study: There were three CD4 naive, three CD4 memory, two CD8 naive and one CD8 memory plates per donor. Broader study findings: A reduction in generation probabilities was seen for non-shared clonotypes relative to those shared by all four donors.

Using about 190 ng DNA, approximately 30,000 T cell genomes, the sorted-subset replicate PCRs were run. Authors' methods: With immunoSEQ giving junction-only sequences and no quality scores, filtering differed. Some clones are missing from TCRdb's copy, which holds only in-frame ones; the method was immunoSEQ multiplex PCR. For V, J and clone size, that table is used; D and trimming come from the DNA. Found here are about 680,000 clones, less than 80% of them singletons; the top ten hold 1.8%. Worth noting for this clone: Its matching antigen is unknown.

The sequenced material came from memory CD4+ T cells sorted from blood. Subset denoted: CD45RA-negative fraction. The clonotype was recovered from a woman in her 30s in good health.

CDR3 amino acids: CASKKLGQTYNEQFF. The DNA for the CDR3 is TGCGCCAGCAAAAAACTCGGGCAAACCTACAATGAGCAGTTCTTC. The chain carries TRBV4-1 and TRBJ2-1; no reliable D call. The CDR3 totals 15 residues. Germline V lookup: CDR1 MGHRA, CDR2 YSYEKL. V lost 7 bases, J lost 2 bases, and 15 bases lay in between.